This TCR beta chain was sequenced during a study of identical twins. As to this clonotype: Its specificity is not known.

General observations from the study: There was an excess of low generation probability in the out-of-frame alpha sequences that twins shared. Modelling underestimated the level of out-of-frame TCR alpha sharing observed in monozygotic twins. Fewer insertions marked abundant cord blood beta clonotypes; young adult naive trended weakly, memory not at all.

V dropped 5 bases and J dropped 1 base, with 17 bases sitting between them. This CDR3 comprises 16 residues. Germline-derived CDR1 and CDR2 are MGHRA and YSYEKL. Each CDR3 protein gets one entry after TCRdb re-called the 5' RACE reads with MiXCR. The sample lists 1.5 million to 2 million distinct CDR3 sequences, roughly a third occurring once. All of the donors were Caucasians in good health. The specimen was cord blood. The J gene is TRBJ1-2, the V gene TRBV4-1; D is perhaps TRBD1 (6 bases). This TCR was sampled from a newborn girl in good health. The CDR3 nucleotides are TGCGCCAGCAGCGAGCGGGGAGGGGGTTTTAACTATGGCTACACCTTC. Its translation is CASSERGGGFNYGYTF.